The text below deals with one T cell receptor beta chain. Recruits, aged roughly 18 to 95 years, lived in some 25 US areas. Donors were grouped by their self-reported clinical history. Germline V gene data show CDR1 as SEHNR and CDR2 as FQNEAQ (reference sequence). Trimming cost V 3 bases and J 10 bases; bases outside gene matches: 11. This CDR3 has 15 residues. The data were taken from a study of blood T cell repertoires in COVID-19. Produced via immunoSEQ multiplex PCR; TCRdb's table is partial and in-frame only. The sample shows roughly 240,000 clones, 70% to 90% of them seen only once. This receptor was obtained from a man aged 50 to 60 who had been exposed to COVID-19. The sample was PBMCs or T cells enriched from blood (not recorded which). This chain connects TRBV7-9 to TRBJ1-1, with TRBD1 matching over 10 bases. The CDR3 reads CASSFFPTGGGGAFF. The CDR3 region has the DNA TGTGCCAGCAGCTTTTTTCCGACAGGGGGCGGGGGAGCTTTCTTT. Using reference TRBV7-9 and TRBJ1-1 for the parts outside the CDR3, the full variable domain is DTGVSQNPRHKITKRGQNVTFRCDPISEHNRLYWYRQTLGQGPEFLTYFQNEAQLEKSRLLSDRFSAERPKGSFSTLEIQRTEQGDSAMYLCASSFFPTGGGGAFFGQGTRLTVV.